The 18 T cell receptor beta chains below were found in one sample sequenced in a study of T cells in Graves' hyperthyroidism and ophthalmopathy. The investigators amplified TCR beta CDR3 regions from RNA transcripts. TCR CDR3 regions were first amplified by RT-PCR with HTBI primers. TCRdb used MiXCR to reprocess the multiplex PCR reads, holding one entry per CDR3 protein. Counted here are 400,000 to 450,000 distinct CDR3 sequences, about 15% occurring once; the ten biggest clones make up 13%. The sequenced sample was blood. These receptor sequences come from a man younger than 30 with Graves' ophthalmopathy.

This clonotype was counted many times. The chain employs TRBV6-5 and TRBJ2-7, with a weak D call TRBD1 (6 bases). Trimming stripped 2 bases from V and 13 bases from J, with 15 bases between. The CDR3 loop spans 12 amino acids. CDR1 and CDR2 from the germline V gene are MNHEY and SVGAGI. This chain's CDR3 is CASSYPGHQAYF. In DNA form, the CDR3 reads TGTGCCAGCAGTTACCCGGGACATCAAGCCTACTTC.

This clonotype has a count of ten or more. This chain connects TRBV7-9 to TRBJ2-7; 7 bases match TRBD1. Trimming cost V 3 bases and J 3 bases; bases outside gene matches: 5. This CDR3 is built from 14 residues. CDR1 SEHNR and CDR2 FQNEAQ come from the germline V gene (reference sequence). CDR3 loop: CASSLRGTDYEQYF. DNA of the CDR3: TGTGCCAGCAGCTTGAGAGGGACAGACTACGAGCAGTACTTC.

The chain joins TRBV7-9 to TRBJ1-4, with TRBD1 as a possible D gene (6 bases). Trimming removed 5 bases at V and 4 bases at J, with 11 bases between. Germline loops: CDR1 SEHNR, CDR2 FQNEAQ (reference sequence). There are 14 residues in the CDR3. CDR3 nucleotides: TGTGCCAGCAGCCAACAGGGACTTAATGAAAAACTGTTTTTT. As protein: CASSQQGLNEKLFF. The full variable domain, in which reference TRBV7-9 and TRBJ1-4 provide the parts outside the CDR3, is DTGVSQNPRHKITKRGQNVTFRCDPISEHNRLYWYRQTLGQGPEFLTYFQNEAQLEKSRLLSDRFSAERPKGSFSTLEIQRTEQGDSAMYLCASSQQGLNEKLFFGSGTQLSVL.

This clonotype was observed many times. V usage is TRBV27 and J usage is TRBJ2-7; D is uncertain. The CDR3 has 13 amino acids. The V end lost 6 bases, the J end lost 7 bases, and 16 bases lay between the germline ends. Germline assignment: CDR1 MNHEY and CDR2 SMNVEV (reference sequence). The CDR3 nucleotides read TGTGCCAGCAGCCAGAGTCACAAAGGGGAGCAGTACTTC. Its translation is CASSQSHKGEQYF.

This clonotype was seen at least ten times. V gene TRBV24-1 combines with J gene TRBJ1-2; tentative D call: TRBD1 (5 bases). This CDR3 has 13 amino acids. The germline V gene encodes CDR1 KGHDR and CDR2 SFDVKD. V lost 5 bases, J lost 6 bases, and 12 bases lay in between. CDR3 coding DNA: TGTGCCACCAGTGGCTCAGGGCAACATGGCTACACCTTC. Translated: CATSGSGQHGYTF.

This clonotype was observed at least ten times. The gene calls are TRBV3-1 and TRBJ1-2; possible D gene TRBD1, 5 bases. Deletions cut 3 bases from V and 1 base from J, with 12 bases between. Germline-derived CDR1 and CDR2 are LGHDT and YNNKEL (reference sequence). The CDR3 runs to 15 residues. The DNA for the CDR3 is TGTGCCAGCAGCCACCTGGGACGGCGTAACTATGGCTACACCTTC. Translation gives CASSHLGRRNYGYTF. The full variable domain, rest sourced from reference TRBV3-1 and TRBJ1-2, is DTAVSQTPKYLVTQMGNDKSIKCEQNLGHDTMYWYKQDSKKFLKIMFSYNNKELIINETVPNRFSPKSPDKAHLNLHINSLELGDSAVYFCASSHLGRRNYGYTFGSGTRLTVV.

As for this clonotype: A clone one base away is much larger, so this may be a read error. CDR3 region: CSVGTEALF. In DNA form, the CDR3 reads TGCAGCGTTGGCACTGAAGCTCTCTTT. This chain uses TRBV29-1 with TRBJ1-1; no reliable D call. The CDR3 spans 9 residues. Germline values: CDR1 SQVTM, CDR2 ANQGSEA.

This clonotype was observed a handful of times. The chain recombines TRBV30 with TRBJ2-5, with a weak D call TRBD2 (5 bases). Germline CDR1 and CDR2: GTSNPN and SVGIG (reference sequence). The CDR3 length is 11 residues. V lost 3 bases and J lost 5, with 7 bases in between. The DNA for the CDR3 is TGTGCCTGGAGCTCGGGGGAGACCCAGTACTTC. Encoded protein: CAWSSGETQYF.

In its sample, this clonotype was seen many times. The gene calls are TRBV20-1 and TRBJ1-6; D perhaps matches TRBD1 (6 bases). CDR3 length equals 14 residues. The germline V gene has CDR1 DFQATT and CDR2 SNEGSKA (reference sequence). V was shortened by 6 bases and J by 3 bases, with 12 bases between the two germline ends. The DNA of the CDR3 is TGCAGTGCAACACAGGGCAGCTATAATTCACCCCTCCACTTT. Its translation is CSATQGSYNSPLHF.

This clonotype occurred many times. This chain joins TRBV12-3 or TRBV12-4 and TRBJ2-3; a possible D gene is TRBD1 (6 bases). V lost 5 bases and J 4 bases, leaving 13 bases between the germline ends. CDR3 size: 14 residues. CDR3 coding DNA: TGTGCCAGCAGTCCCAGGGGCTTTTCAGATACGCAGTATTTT. Its translation is CASSPRGFSDTQYF.

This clonotype was recorded many times. The chain couples TRBV27 to TRBJ1-3; D remains unclear. This CDR3 region has 14 residues. Germline CDR1 reads MNHEY; CDR2 reads SMNVEV (reference sequence). The V and J ends lost 0 bases and 4 bases respectively, with 7 bases between them. The CDR3 protein is CASSLSIGGNTIYF. The CDR3 DNA follows: TGTGCCAGCAGTTTATCGATCGGGGGAAACACCATATATTTT.

This clonotype was picked up a small number of times. The gene calls are TRBV19 and TRBJ1-6, with 9 positions matching TRBD1. The ends lost 6 bases at V and 9 bases at J; junction bases unmatched: 3. Germline lookup yields CDR1 LNHDA and CDR2 SQIVND (reference sequence). The CDR3 consists of 13 residues. The CDR3 sequence: CASRRDRVSPLHF. The CDR3 DNA reads as TGTGCCAGTAGGAGGGACAGGGTTTCACCCCTCCACTTT.

This clonotype has at least ten counts. J is TRBJ2-3 and V is TRBV4-2; D unclear. The CDR3 is 15 residues long. The V and J ends lost 0 bases and 2 bases respectively, with 9 bases between them. Germline values: CDR1 LGHNA, CDR2 YNFKEQ. The CDR3 coding sequence is TGTGCCAGCAGCCAAGATCTACAGCCCACAGATACGCAGTATTTT. Translated, it gives CASSQDLQPTDTQYF.

This clonotype was seen many times. The rearrangement joins TRBV12-3 or TRBV12-4 to TRBJ1-4; 9 nucleotides align to TRBD1. V was pared by 6 bases and J by 7 bases, with 3 bases of the junction left unmatched. The CDR3 runs 13 residues. The CDR3 coding sequence is TGTGCCAGCAGCATGACAGGGGGTGAAAAACTGTTTTTT. Translated, it gives CASSMTGGEKLFF.

The gene calls are TRBV14 and TRBJ2-4, with 7 positions matching TRBD2. J was trimmed by 5 bases and V by 5 bases; bases with no gene match: 6. Germline V lookup: CDR1 SGHDN, CDR2 FVKESK. The CDR3 runs to 14 residues. CDR3 in DNA: TGTGCCAGCAGCGGCGGACTAGGCGAAAACATTCAGTACTTC. Translated, it gives CASSGGLGENIQYF.

CDR3 coding DNA: TGTGCCAGCAGCGTAGAGACGGACGCCGGGGTGTTCTTC. This sequence encodes CASSVETDAGVFF. The chain recombines TRBV9 with TRBJ2-1; D is perhaps TRBD2 (5 bases). The CDR3 runs to 13 residues. CDR1 and CDR2 from the germline V gene are SGDLS and YYNGEE. V shed 0 bases and J shed 15 bases, with 16 bases lying between them.

Concerning this clonotype: A read error is possible here, since a much larger clone lies one base away. This chain joins TRBV5-1 and TRBJ1-4; TRBD1 is a possible D gene (5 bases). Germline CDR1 SGHRS, CDR2 YFSETQ. The CDR3 runs to 16 residues. CDR3 sequence (DNA): TGCACCAGCAGCTTCCTCCCGGGGGCAACTAATGAAAAACTGTTTTTT. Its translation is CTSSFLPGATNEKLFF.

The genes are TRBV9 and TRBJ2-6; TRBD1 or TRBD2 may be the D gene (6 bases each). The CDR3 has 16 residues. Germline CDR1 and CDR2: SGDLS and YYNGEE. V lost 4 bases and J lost 0, with 11 bases in between. As DNA, the CDR3 is TGTGCCAGCAGCTCCGGGGGCCACTCTGGGGCCAACGTCCTGACTTTC. Translating it yields CASSSGGHSGANVLTF.